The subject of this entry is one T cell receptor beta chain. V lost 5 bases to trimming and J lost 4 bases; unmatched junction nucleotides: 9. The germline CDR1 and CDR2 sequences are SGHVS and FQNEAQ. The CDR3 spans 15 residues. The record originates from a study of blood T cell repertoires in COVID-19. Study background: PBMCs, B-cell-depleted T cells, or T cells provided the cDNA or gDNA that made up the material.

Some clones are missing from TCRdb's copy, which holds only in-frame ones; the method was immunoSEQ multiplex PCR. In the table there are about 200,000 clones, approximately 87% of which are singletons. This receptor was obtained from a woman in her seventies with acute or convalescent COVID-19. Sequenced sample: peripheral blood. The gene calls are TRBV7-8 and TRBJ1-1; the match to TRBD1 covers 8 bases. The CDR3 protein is CASSRGQGPTTEAFF. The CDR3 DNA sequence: TGTGCCAGCAGCAGAGGACAGGGCCCCACCACTGAAGCTTTCTTT.